This T cell receptor (beta chain) was obtained from a study of T cells expressing NK-cell markers. In the study overall: Among eight sequenced donors, seven carried HCMV seropositivity while one was seronegative. Study-wide results and caveats: Of the CD8+ T cells in six donors, roughly 1.0-7.5% belonged to dominant NKG2C+ clonotypes.

This CDR3 region has 16 residues. Germline V gene data show CDR1 as SGHTA and CDR2 as FQGNSA. As for this clonotype: Its antigen is undetermined.

What made the TCR beta cDNA was 5'RACE template switching with UMIs. TCRdb derives one entry per CDR3 protein from the 5' RACE reads, leaving out DNA. Here the sample table reports 160,000 or so distinct CDR3 sequences. The V and J genes are TRBV7-2 and TRBJ2-3; TCRdb's assignment of TRBD2 cannot be checked, as there is no DNA. The sample was blood T cells: a sorted CD56 or NKG2C T cell subset, CD4+ or CD8+ T cells, or bulk PBMC T cells (not recorded which). This clonotype was sampled from a woman aged 18-69 years in good health. This chain's CDR3 is CASSIGLAGGADTQYF.